This TCR beta chain appears in the sequencing data of a study of OX40 agonist ivuxolimab in advanced cancers. Context from the whole study: Ivuxolimab was an agonistic, fully human IgG2 monoclonal antibody directed against OX40 (CD134), a costimulatory receptor. Intravenous ivuxolimab was administered to patients every 2 weeks at six dose levels: 0.01, 0.1, 0.3, 1.5, 3 and 10 mg/kg. Peripheral TCRbeta sequencing was intended to test whether TCR sequence diversity was altered and clonal T-cell expansion was caused by ivuxolimab. Of the roughly 52 patients in dose escalation, about 20 had hepatocellular carcinoma, some 15 had melanoma, 9 had renal cell carcinoma and 9 had head and neck cancer. Partial responses occurred in three dose-escalation patients, of whom one had hepatocellular carcinoma and two had cutaneous melanoma. The monotherapy dose-escalation portion (N of about 52 patients) of the phase I ivuxolimab trial is reported in the paper. In the dose-escalation cohort, 82.7% of patients were male, and the mean age was approximately 64 years, with a range of about 20 to 79. Patients were allowed to have had prior anti-PD-1, anti-PD-L1 or anti-CTLA-4 therapy, and more than 30% of the dose-escalation patients had previously received checkpoint inhibitors.

The germline V gene gives CDR1 as SGHAT and CDR2 as FQNNGV. CDR3 length: 15 amino acids, cysteine to phenylalanine. This entry keeps only the CDR3 DNA: 45 bases, framed from base 1. Trimming costs V 5 bases and J 5 bases, and their ends lie 16 bases apart. Regarding this clone: Its cognate antigen has yet to be identified. No much larger clonotype is one base removed from it; base qualities were not supplied.

Genomic DNA was extracted from sorted cells for sequencing of the TCRbeta CDR3 region. TCRbeta CDR3 regions were sequenced using the immunoSEQ Assay. What TCRdb holds here is the immuneACCESS table cut down to in-frame rearrangements. Part of the clones is not present; checked against another copy, under half of the missing clones reflect an unresolved V gene, and the others are unexplained. Present in this sample are around 60,000 clones, 80% to 90% of which were seen just once. Clones ranked in the top ten supply approximately 12% of the sample. Patients with a history of autoimmune disease or receiving systemic immunosuppression were excluded from the trial. Peripheral blood for TCR sequencing was collected from all dose cohorts at baseline, on cycle 4 day 1, and on cycle 7 day 1. The samples were taken from a phase I, first-in-human, multicenter, open-label dose-escalation trial of ivuxolimab. Adults with locally advanced or metastatic melanoma, renal cell, hepatocellular, or head and neck squamous cell carcinoma were enrolled in the trial. CD4+ and CD8+ T cells were sorted separately from peripheral blood before TCR sequencing.

Beyond this particular receptor, the publication reports: At doses from 0.1 to 3.0 mg/kg, clonal expansion was seen in both CD4+ and CD8+ blood T cells between baseline and week 6. In the 0.1-3.0 mg/kg groups, partial responders had among the lowest normalized peripheral clonal expansion, particularly in CD8+ T cells. Low levels of normalized T-cell clonal expansion were also seen in some nonresponding patients. On average, CD8+ T cells showed more expanded clones than CD4+ T cells after ivuxolimab. The antigen specificity of the clonally expanded peripheral T cells was not determined.

Recombination joined TRBV11-2 with TRBJ1-5; perhaps TRBD1 is the D gene, with 6 bases matching. The material was CD4+ or CD8+ T cells sorted from blood, obtained in a trial of the OX40 agonist ivuxolimab. The source of this sequence is an adult with an advanced solid tumor such as melanoma, head and neck, liver or kidney cancer. The CDR3 in this case is CASSPTGGRDQPQHF. The nucleotides are TGTGCCAGCAGCCCAACGGGGGGCAGAGATCAGCCCCAGCATTTT.